The T cell receptor beta chain under discussion was sequenced for a study of blood T cell repertoires in COVID-19. Study at large: Researchers got acute and convalescent COVID-19 samples from the United States, Italy and Spain.

In the authors' methods: Scientists estimated how many nucleated cells there were by amplifying reference gene primers. The protocol was immunoSEQ multiplex PCR, while the TCRdb copy is restricted to in-frame clones and leaves out a portion. Clone size and V and J calls were adopted from that table, with D and trimming inferred from the DNA. The table has roughly 55,000 clones, 80% to 85% seen once. V was pared by 2 bases and J by 9 bases, with 17 bases between. The CDR3 has 15 residues. Germline CDR1 reads SGHTA; CDR2 reads FQGTGA. The TCR comes from a woman aged 55-69 years with acute or convalescent COVID-19. Specimen: peripheral blood. J is TRBJ2-1 and V is TRBV7-3; a weak D match, TRBD2 (6 bases). The DNA for the CDR3 is TGTGCCAGCAGCTTATTACTAGCCGGGATCACTGAGCAGTTCTTC. Protein sequence: CASSLLLAGITEQFF.